Presented here are 9 T cell receptor beta chains from one specimen sequenced in a study of beta chain features in type 1 diabetes. Sequenced material consisted of expressed TCRB transcripts (all of the isolated RNA was reverse transcribed). Sequencing was performed with immunoSEQ multiplex PCR; in TCRdb, only in-frame clones are kept and a portion is missing. Of roughly 290,000 clones listed, approximately 15% are singletons. These receptors have no identified antigens. Study outcomes and limitations: TCRB CDR3s from Type 1 diabetes patients were moderately but significantly shorter in all four CD4+ subsets.

Sequenced: naive CD4+ T cells from blood. These receptors were collected from a man younger than 35 with type 1 diabetes.

This clone was counted only a few times. J is TRBJ2-1 and V is TRBV19; D is ambiguous. The CDR3 has 15 amino acids. Per the germline V gene, CDR1 is LNHDA and CDR2 is SQIVND (reference sequence). With 5 bases removed from V and 5 bases from J, the gap between germline ends came to 16 bases. The CDR3 bases are TGTGCCAGTAGTGAGCCGAGGCTAGAGCACAATGAGCAGTTCTTC. Protein sequence: CASSEPRLEHNEQFF.

The V and J genes are TRBV19 and TRBJ1-6; D gene unclear. The CDR3 is 14 amino acids. Between the trimmed V and J ends, which lost 7 bases and 9 bases, there was a span of 16 bases. From germline, CDR1 is LNHDA and CDR2 SQIVND (reference sequence). In DNA, the CDR3 is TGTGCCAGTACCCCCCGGGAGTCCGGTTCACCCCTCCACTTT. Its translation: CASTPRESGSPLHF.

This chain connects TRBV7-2 to TRBJ2-7, with TRBD2 identical over 8 bases. The V and J ends lost 3 bases and 4 bases, in that order; junction bases with no gene match: 8. This CDR3 comprises 15 residues. The germline V gene has CDR1 SGHTA and CDR2 FQGNSA. The CDR3 reads CASSFDVTSGYEQYF. CDR3 in DNA: TGTGCCAGCAGCTTCGATGTTACTAGCGGTTACGAGCAGTACTTC.

This clone was seen more than once but under ten times. The sample contains more than one DNA sequence encoding this CDR3. The chain uses TRBV5-1 and TRBJ2-3, with 7 positions matching TRBD2. Germline CDR1 reads SGHRS; CDR2 reads YFSETQ. This CDR3 region has 14 residues. The ends lost 5 bases at V and 2 bases at J; junction bases unmatched: 5. The CDR3 DNA sequence: TGCGCCAGCAGTCTAGCGGCGGTCACAGATACGCAGTATTTT. It codes for CASSLAAVTDTQYF.

The rearrangement links TRBV9 to TRBJ2-5; TRBD2 agrees at 9 bases. Germline V gene data show CDR1 as SGDLS and CDR2 as YYNGEE. With 4 bases clipped from V and 6 bases from J, the junction kept 10 bases outside the gene matches. CDR3 length equals 15 residues. The CDR3 DNA reads TGTGCCAGCAGCCAAGGGAGTAGCGGGAGAAAGACCCAGTACTTC. Translation gives CASSQGSSGRKTQYF.

This clone was found a few times. The J gene is TRBJ2-1, the V gene TRBV5-4, with TRBD2 matching over 11 bases. CDR1 SGHNT and CDR2 YYREEE come from the germline V gene (reference sequence). This CDR3 has 15 amino acids. Unmatched junction bases numbered 6, after V lost 3 bases and J lost 7 bases. CDR3 loop: CASSSTGTSGNEQFF. In DNA form, the CDR3 reads TGTGCCAGCAGCTCGACCGGGACTAGCGGAAATGAGCAGTTCTTC.

The gene calls are TRBV30 and TRBJ2-7; D possibly corresponds to TRBD2 (5 bases). Trimming stripped 4 bases from V and 2 bases from J, with 9 bases between. CDR3 size: 12 residues. Germline values: CDR1 GTSNPN, CDR2 SVGIG (reference sequence). The CDR3 loop is CAWTRTAYEQYF. DNA for the CDR3: TGTGCCTGGACCCGGACTGCCTACGAGCAGTACTTC.

This chain links TRBV4-2 with TRBJ2-7; 7 positions match TRBD2. Trimming took 2 bases from V and 6 from J; bases not matched to a gene: 16. CDR3 length equals 17 residues. Germline values: CDR1 LGHNA, CDR2 YNFKEQ. The CDR3: CASSQRVGEAGVVEQYF. CDR3 DNA sequence: TGTGCCAGCAGCCAAAGGGTAGGCGAGGCGGGAGTGGTCGAGCAGTACTTC.

This clone was counted between two and nine times. The CDR3 sequence is CASSQDRRGNEQFF. The CDR3 bases are TGCGCCAGCAGCCAAGATCGAAGGGGAAATGAGCAGTTCTTC. The chain joins TRBV4-1 to TRBJ2-1, with D possibly matching TRBD1 (5 bases). The CDR3 contains 14 residues. Trimming pared 0 bases from V and 7 bases from J, leaving 10 bases between. The germline CDR1 and CDR2 sequences are MGHRA and YSYEKL.